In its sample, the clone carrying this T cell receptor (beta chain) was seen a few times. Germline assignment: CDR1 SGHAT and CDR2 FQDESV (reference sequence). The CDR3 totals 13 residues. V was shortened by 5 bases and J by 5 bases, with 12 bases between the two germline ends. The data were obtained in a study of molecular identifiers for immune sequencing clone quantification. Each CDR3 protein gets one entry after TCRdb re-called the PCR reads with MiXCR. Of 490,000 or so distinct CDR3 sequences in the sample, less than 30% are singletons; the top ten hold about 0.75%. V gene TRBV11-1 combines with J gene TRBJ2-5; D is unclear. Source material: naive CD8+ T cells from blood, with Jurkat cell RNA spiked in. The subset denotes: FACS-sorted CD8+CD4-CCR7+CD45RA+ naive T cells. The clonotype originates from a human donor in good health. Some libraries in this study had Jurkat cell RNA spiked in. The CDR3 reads CASSPPGWETQYF. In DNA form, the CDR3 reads TGTGCCAGCAGCCCTCCCGGCTGGGAGACCCAGTACTTC.